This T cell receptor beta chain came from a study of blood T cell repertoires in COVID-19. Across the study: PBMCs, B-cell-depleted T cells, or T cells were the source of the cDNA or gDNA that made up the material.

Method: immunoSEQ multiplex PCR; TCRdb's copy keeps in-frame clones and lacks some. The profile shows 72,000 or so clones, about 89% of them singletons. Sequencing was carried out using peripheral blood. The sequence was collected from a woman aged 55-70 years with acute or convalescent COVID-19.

The CDR3 sequence: CASSSYRGQNTGELFF. The CDR3 DNA sequence: TGTGCCAGCAGTTCTTACAGGGGACAGAACACCGGGGAGCTGTTTTTT. The rearrangement links TRBV6-6 to TRBJ2-2; TRBD1 matches 7 bases. The CDR3 runs to 16 residues. Trimming took 4 bases from V and 1 from J; bases not matched to a gene: 6. Germline V gives CDR1 MNHNY, CDR2 SVGAGI (reference sequence).